This TCR beta chain is from a study of shared clonotypes between healthy human individuals (dated by TCRdb to about 2020). Notes on the research overall: Three men and two women, aged 18 to 49 years, made up the cohort. For each donor, CD4 naive and CD4 memory were each run on three plates, CD8 naive on two plates, and CD8 memory on one plate. To estimate repertoire size and how much clonotype sharing occurs between individuals, the study deeply sequenced the blood TCR repertoires of 5 or 6 healthy adults. To increase sequencing depth and limit assay-specific biases, different laboratories used diverse techniques to prepare libraries and sequence TCR repertoires. Between about 0.94 and 8.9 billion PBMCs per donor were obtained by leukapheresis.

TCR CDR3 regions were amplified from genomic DNA by multiplex PCR using the deep immunoSEQ assay. Genomic DNA extracted from each cell subset was distributed evenly over all wells of several immunoSEQ 96-well plates, and each plate served as one replicate. For sorted subsets, each replicate PCR was loaded with roughly 0.2 ug genomic DNA, equivalent to 32,000 or so T cell genomes. Purified libraries were quantified with a Qubit 3.0 fluorometer, sized on a Bioanalyzer 2100, and re-quantified with the KAPA Library Quantification kit. Each immunoSEQ 96-well plate was sequenced on its own single-read 150-cycle Illumina NextSeq 550 flow cell. On the study's bioinformatics: The immunoSEQ output contained only junctional sequences without quality scores, so filtering could not match that applied to full-length reads. Sequences were annotated with PyIR, a Python wrapper for IgBLAST v1.9, and V/J genes and CDR3 were assigned using IMGT germline references. Reads were filtered out if the reads had weak V/J assignments (E-value above 1e-6), no CDR3, stop codons, out-of-frame junctions, or ambiguous translated residues. V3J clonotypes were defined as sequences sharing the same inferred V gene, J gene, and CDR3 amino acid sequence. Percentage overlap between repertoires was computed as shared unique clonotypes divided by the size of the smaller repertoire. Repertoire richness was assessed with RTK rarefaction, the Chao1 estimator, and Recon v2.1 estimates of unobserved clonotypes. Generation probabilities for all TCRbeta clonotypes obtained by the gDNA method from a handful of donors were computed using OLGA. In its TCRdb copy, this immuneACCESS table keeps in-frame sequences only and misses some clones. Where compared with another copy, unresolved V genes explain less than half of these, and the others have no known cause. V and J calls and clone size are as listed in that table; D and trimming were resolved from the DNA. The sample table contains around 510,000 clones; only one count was recorded for roughly 95% of them. The top ten hold approximately 0.06% of the sample.

Points on this clone: Its cognate antigen has yet to be identified. Base qualities are not recorded, but no much larger clone differs from it by a single base.

Paper-wide results and their limitations: Naive subsets generally had larger estimated clonotype richness than memory subsets. Pairwise subsampling indicated that sequencing depth was expected to affect the degree of clonotype sharing among donors. Higher generation probabilities were observed for clonotypes shared by all four sorted-subset donors than for non-shared clonotypes. Sampling was limited to blood, and TCR repertoires in tissue likely differ from TCR repertoires in blood. Incomplete sequencing was indicated by rarefaction of sorted-subset datasets, despite the large sequencing depth. Because the study included only a small number of donors, the genetic and exposure-history diversity represented was limited. Sharing across several donors was observed for approximately 4.6% of naive CD4, 3.5% of naive CD8, roughly 2.3% of memory CD4, and about 0.39% of memory CD8 clonotypes.

The CDR3 has 16 amino acids, counting the end cysteine and phenylalanine. The kept DNA is CDR3 alone, 48 bases in frame from the first base. The germline V gene gives CDR1 as SGHRS and CDR2 as YFSETQ. The V end loses 3 bases and the J end loses 1 base, and a stretch of 14 bases separates them. The donors were healthy, HIV-negative adults with no recently reported acute infections or vaccinations. Every donor was a Caucasian adult living in Nashville, Tennessee, USA. CD4+ T cells were enriched by magnetic negative selection; naive cells were then positively selected on CD45RA, and the negative fraction formed the memory subset. Blood was collected by leukapheresis, and PBMCs were isolated by Ficoll-Histopaque density gradient centrifugation and then cryopreserved in liquid nitrogen vapor phase. Analytical flow cytometry was used to check the purity and quantity of each magnetically sorted T cell population. From each sorted fraction, genomic DNA was isolated and quantified by UV absorbance on a Nanodrop 2000c.

This clonotype was obtained from a woman in her twenties or thirties in good health. In this chain, TRBV5-1 is recombined with TRBJ1-3, with TRBD1 perhaps the D gene, on 6 matching bases. The sample was naive CD4+ T cells sorted from blood. Per the publication, the cell subset or site label means: CD45RA+ positively selected. The sequenced DNA: TGCGCCAGCAGCTGGAAGGGACAACAGTCTGGAAACACCATATATTTT. Translated, it gives CASSWKGQQSGNTIYF.